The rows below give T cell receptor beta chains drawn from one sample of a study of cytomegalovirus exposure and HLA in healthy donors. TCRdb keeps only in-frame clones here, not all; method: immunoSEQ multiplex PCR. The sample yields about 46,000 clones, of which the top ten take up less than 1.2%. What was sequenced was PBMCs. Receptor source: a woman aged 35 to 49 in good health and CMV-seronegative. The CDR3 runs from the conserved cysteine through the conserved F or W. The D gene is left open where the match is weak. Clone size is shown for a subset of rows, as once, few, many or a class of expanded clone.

TGTGCCAGCAGCCCCCAGACAGGGGAGGGCTACACCTTC,CASSPQTGEGYTF,TRBD1,.,TRBV7-3,13,TRBJ1-2
TGTGCCAGCAGTTCATGGACCAGGAGGGCAGATACGCAGTATTTT,CASSSWTRRADTQYF,.,.,TRBV6-5,15,TRBJ2-3
TGTGCCAGTAGTAAAACAGGTAGCTCCGACAATGAGCAGTTCTTC,CASSKTGSSDNEQFF,.,.,TRBV19,15,TRBJ2-1
TGCAGCGTTATGGGGAGCTCCTACGAGCAGTACTTC,CSVMGSSYEQYF,.,.,TRBV29-1,12,TRBJ2-7
TGTGCCAGCAGCCAAGATTGGGGGACAGGTAACGAGCAGTACTTC,CASSQDWGTGNEQYF,TRBD1,.,TRBV4-2,15,TRBJ2-7
TGCGCCAGCAGCTTGGAATCCAGGGGGAGCACAGATACGCAGTATTTT,CASSLESRGSTDTQYF,TRBD1,.,TRBV5-1,16,TRBJ2-3
TGTGCCAGCAGCCCCGGGACAGGGGGCGAAAAACTGTTTTTT,CASSPGTGGEKLFF,TRBD1,.,TRBV7-2,14,TRBJ1-4
TGTGCCAGCAGCTTGTTTAGGACTAGCGGGGACAATGAGCAGTTCTTC,CASSLFRTSGDNEQFF,TRBD2,.,TRBV5-6,16,TRBJ2-1
TGTGCCAGCAGTTTATCGAGACAGCGTTCTTTCTATGGCTACACCTTC,CASSLSRQRSFYGYTF,.,.,TRBV27,16,TRBJ1-2
TGTGCCAGCAGCCACCGGGACAGGGATTATGGCTACACCTTC,CASSHRDRDYGYTF,TRBD1,.,TRBV7-9,14,TRBJ1-2
TGTGCCATCAGTGAGTTAGGACAGGGAGAAGTTGGCAATCAGCCCCAGCATTTT,CAISELGQGEVGNQPQHF,TRBD1,.,TRBV10-3,18,TRBJ1-5
TGTGCCAGTAGTAATACAGGGGCAGATACGCAGTATTTT,CASSNTGADTQYF,TRBD1,.,TRBV19,13,TRBJ2-3
TGTGCCAGCAGTTGGGGGTCCCGGACAGCCTCCTACGAGCAGTACTTC,CASSWGSRTASYEQYF,.,.,TRBV28,16,TRBJ2-7
TGCAGCGTTGCGGGACAGGGGAGGGGGGCTGAAGCTTTCTTT,CSVAGQGRGAEAFF,TRBD1,.,TRBV29-1,14,TRBJ1-1
TGCGCCAGCAGCCATGAGGGGGGGCTGGGCAATCAGCCCCAGCATTTT,CASSHEGGLGNQPQHF,.,.,TRBV4-1,16,TRBJ1-5
TGTGCCAGCAGCCTTAAGGGGAGCAATCAGCCCCAGCATTTT,CASSLKGSNQPQHF,.,.,TRBV7-6,14,TRBJ1-5
TGTGCCAGCAGGGCAGGTTTCGTGAACACTGAAGCTTTCTTT,CASRAGFVNTEAFF,.,.,TRBV2,14,TRBJ1-1
TGTGCCAGCAACCACGGTCCAGGGTACCCCTACGAGCAGTACTTC,CASNHGPGYPYEQYF,.,.,TRBV7-9,15,TRBJ2-7
TGTGCCAGTAGTATCGGGGACCCAACAGGTGAGGGAGGTCTCAATGAGCAGTTCTTC,CASSIGDPTGEGGLNEQFF,.,.,TRBV19,19,TRBJ2-1
TGTGCCAGCAGCAGTAGAGAGACAGGGGTGGAGACCCAGTACTTC,CASSSRETGVETQYF,TRBD1,.,TRBV11-2,15,TRBJ2-5
TGTGCCAGCAGTCCCGGGACTAGCTTCGACGAGCAGTACTTC,CASSPGTSFDEQYF,TRBD2,.,TRBV28,14,TRBJ2-7
TGCGCCAGCCAGTCGACACGGGGGAACTATGGCTACACCTTC,CASQSTRGNYGYTF,.,.,TRBV5-1,14,TRBJ1-2
TGTGCCAGCGGCTTGTTCTCCTACGAGCAGTACTTC,CASGLFSYEQYF,.,.,TRBV27,12,TRBJ2-7
TGTGCCAGCTCACACCCTTCCGCGGGCGCCTACGAGCAGTACTTC,CASSHPSAGAYEQYF,.,.,TRBV18,15,TRBJ2-7
TGTGCCAGCACCTCAGGACAGGGAGAGCCCTACGAGCAGTACTTC,CASTSGQGEPYEQYF,TRBD1,.,TRBV6-1,15,TRBJ2-7
TGTGCCACCTTACTGGACAGGGGATCGGCTGAAGCTTTCTTT,CATLLDRGSAEAFF,TRBD1,.,TRBV2,14,TRBJ1-1
TGCGCCAGCACCACGACTAGCGGGAAACGGGATGAGCAGTTCTTC,CASTTTSGKRDEQFF,TRBD2,.,TRBV5-1,15,TRBJ2-1
TGTGCCAGCAGCCCACGCGGGACAGGGTTTCAGCCCCAGCATTTT,CASSPRGTGFQPQHF,TRBD1,.,TRBV5-6,15,TRBJ1-5
TGTGCCAGCAGCTTAGATTCTGCGGGAGGAATCGGGGAGCTGTTTTTT,CASSLDSAGGIGELFF,TRBD2,.,TRBV7-6,16,TRBJ2-2
TGTGCCAGCAGTTCGACAATGATTCGCTACGAGCAGTACTTC,CASSSTMIRYEQYF,.,.,TRBV28,14,TRBJ2-7
TGTGCCAGCAGCACTAGCGGGAGGTTCTACGAGCAGTACTTC,CASSTSGRFYEQYF,TRBD2,.,TRBV7-9,14,TRBJ2-7
TGTGCCAGCAGCTTAAACGGGAATCGGAACACTGAAGCTTTCTTT,CASSLNGNRNTEAFF,.,.,TRBV7-3,15,TRBJ1-1
TGTGCCAGCAGCCCCAGGGGTCCCTTAATCCGCTTGACTGAAGCTTTCTTT,CASSPRGPLIRLTEAFF,.,.,TRBV25-1,17,TRBJ1-1
TGCAGCGTTGAAGCAGGGACAGATACGCAGTATTTT,CSVEAGTDTQYF,.,.,TRBV29-1,12,TRBJ2-3
TGTGCCAGTAGCCTCCGGACAGGCCCTTATGAGCAGTTCTTC,CASSLRTGPYEQFF,TRBD1,medium-sized,TRBV19,14,TRBJ2-1
TGTGCCAGTAGGACAGGGGGCAATCAGCCCCAGCATTTT,CASRTGGNQPQHF,TRBD1,.,TRBV19,13,TRBJ1-5
TGTGCCAGCCAACGGTGGCGGCTTAACACTGAAGCTTTCTTT,CASQRWRLNTEAFF,.,.,TRBV28,14,TRBJ1-1
TGTGCCAGCTCACCCTCGACAGGGGGCCTCGACGAGCAGTACTTC,CASSPSTGGLDEQYF,TRBD1,.,TRBV18,15,TRBJ2-7
TGTGCCTGGAGAAGGTACGGCAGGAATGCCTACGAGCAGTACTTC,CAWRRYGRNAYEQYF,.,.,TRBV30,15,TRBJ2-7
TGCGCCAGCAGCTTGGTGGGACAGGACACAGATACGCAGTATTTT,CASSLVGQDTDTQYF,TRBD1,.,TRBV5-1,15,TRBJ2-3
TGTGCCAGCAGCTTCTACGCAGGGAACACTGAAGCTTTCTTT,CASSFYAGNTEAFF,.,.,TRBV7-2,14,TRBJ1-1
TGCGCCAGCAGCTGGGGTGTCGCGGGAGGGTTTAGCACAGATACGCAGTATTTT,CASSWGVAGGFSTDTQYF,TRBD2,.,TRBV5-1,18,TRBJ2-3
TGTGCCAGCAGTCAGTTCGTGGCAGCCTACGAGCAGTACTTC,CASSQFVAAYEQYF,.,.,TRBV6-6,14,TRBJ2-7
TGTGCCAGCAGTCCCCCCTGGAGAGGGCTGTGGCAGCCCCAGCATTTT,CASSPPWRGLWQPQHF,.,.,TRBV28,16,TRBJ1-5
TGCAGCGTTGGAATAGTAGGAGCCTACGAGCAGTACTTC,CSVGIVGAYEQYF,.,.,TRBV29-1,13,TRBJ2-7
TGTGCCATCAGGCGGGACTCCCCCCGTGGGAGCGGGGAGCTGTTTTTT,CAIRRDSPRGSGELFF,.,.,TRBV10-3,16,TRBJ2-2
TGTGCCAGCCTTGGGGACAGGGGCTCCGTTGGCAATGAGCAGTTCTTC,CASLGDRGSVGNEQFF,TRBD1,medium-sized,TRBV2,16,TRBJ2-1
TGTGCCAGCTCACCGAGTTGGAACACTGAAGCTTTCTTT,CASSPSWNTEAFF,.,.,TRBV18,13,TRBJ1-1
TGTGCCAGCAGCGGAGGGAGCCTTCCTCGGGCTTTCTTT,CASSGGSLPRAFF,.,.,TRBV7-2,13,TRBJ1-1
TGTGCCAGCAGCGTAGATAGGGGTGGTGGAGAGACCCAGTACTTC,CASSVDRGGGETQYF,.,.,TRBV9,15,TRBJ2-5
TGTGCCAGCAGTTTAGGTAGCGGGAGGTTATACGAGCAGTACTTC,CASSLGSGRLYEQYF,TRBD2,.,TRBV27,15,TRBJ2-7
TGTGCCAGCAGCCAAAGTTGGGACAGGGTAATGACCGGGGAGCTGTTTTTT,CASSQSWDRVMTGELFF,TRBD1,.,TRBV4-2,17,TRBJ2-2
TGTGCCACCAGCAGAGATGGGCAAAGGACAGGGTTAAGTGGCTACACCTTC,CATSRDGQRTGLSGYTF,TRBD1,.,TRBV15,17,TRBJ1-2
TGTGCCAGCAGCTTGGCCGTCGGGAACACTGAAGCTTTCTTT,CASSLAVGNTEAFF,.,.,TRBV5-4,14,TRBJ1-1
TGTGCCAGCAGTGACGAAGCGTTTAACTATGGCTACACCTTC,CASSDEAFNYGYTF,.,.,TRBV2,14,TRBJ1-2